This T cell receptor beta chain was captured in a study of response to subunit inactivated influenza vaccine. From the RT-PCR reads, TCRdb called clonotypes with MiXCR, one entry per CDR3 protein. The table shows fewer than 750,000 distinct CDR3 sequences, with 14% occurring only once. This clonotype was recorded a few times. The TCR sequence derives from a man aged 45-65 years who received an inactivated influenza vaccine. The sample in question was PBMCs from blood, obtained less than 13 days after vaccination.

Written as DNA, the CDR3 is TGTGCCAGCATTCCGTTCATAGGAACCTACGAGCAGTACTTC. It translates to CASIPFIGTYEQYF. The V call is TRBV28, the J call TRBJ2-7; D remains unclear. The CDR3 is 14 amino acids. The germline CDR1 and CDR2 sequences are MDHEN and SYDVKM. The germline V and J ends were trimmed by 7 bases and 2 bases, with 15 bases remaining between them.